The entry that follows covers one T cell receptor beta chain sequence. The antigen remains undetermined. The CDR3 consists of 12 residues. Germline CDR1 and CDR2: MNHEY and SMNVEV (reference sequence). The V end lost 10 bases, the J end lost 6 bases, and 12 bases lay between the germline ends. The entry originates in a study of T cell repertoires in cytomegalovirus infection. Background on the study: Recently identified HLA-C-restricted and well-studied HLA-B-restricted CMV epitopes were used. Based on public TCR beta signatures, there were indications of CMV infection and of a matching HLA type. The study, taken as a whole, reports: The response measured ex vivo was dominated by TCR beta clonotypes (HLA-C-restricted and CMV-specific). Cumulative frequency (of public TCR beta family members) identified carriers of CMV plus the relevant HLA.

Using its own MiXCR run on the reads, TCRdb lists one record per CDR3 protein. The table includes approximately 50,000 distinct CDR3 sequences, 20% to 25% detected once. This clonotype was obtained from a human donor in good health (CMV status not recorded). Some clones in this sample may be carry-over from other donors' samples. Material: CD8+ T cells from cultured PBMCs, obtained from culture after CMV antigen stimulation. The chain carries TRBV27 and TRBJ2-2; unclear D gene. CDR3 loop: CAIGPLAGELFF. CDR3 nucleotides: TGTGCCATCGGGCCCCTTGCCGGGGAGCTGTTTTTT.